Each of the 31 T cell receptor beta chains below was sequenced from the same sample in a study of cytomegalovirus exposure and HLA in healthy donors. PCR was performed using 60 Vbeta and 13 Jbeta primers. Some clones are missing from TCRdb's copy, which holds only in-frame ones; the method was immunoSEQ multiplex PCR. The sample yields about 180,000 clones, around 79% seen once. The sequencing input was PBMCs. Receptor source: a woman aged 40 to 55 in good health and CMV-seronegative.

V and J are TRBV7-8 and TRBJ2-3; TRBD2 matches at 8 bases. The V gene's germline CDR1 is SGHVS and CDR2 FQNEAQ. The ends lost 4 bases at V and 5 bases at J; junction bases unmatched: 11. The CDR3 is made up of 16 amino acids. CDR3 DNA sequence: TGTGCCAGCAGCTCTTCCGGGGGGGGCCTGAGAGATACGCAGTATTTT. It specifies CASSSSGGGLRDTQYF.

The chain links TRBV5-1 to TRBJ2-3; TRBD2 agrees at 9 bases. Germline loops: CDR1 SGHRS, CDR2 YFSETQ. The CDR3 is made up of 17 amino acids. J lost 2 bases, V lost 4 bases, and 11 bases had no gene match. The CDR3 loop is CASSAIPTSGYTDTQYF. In DNA, the CDR3 is TGCGCCAGCAGCGCTATCCCTACTAGCGGGTACACAGATACGCAGTATTTT.

The chain joins TRBV7-6 to TRBJ1-4; TRBD1 agrees at 8 bases. The CDR3 has 15 amino acids. Germline loops: CDR1 SGHVS, CDR2 FNYEAQ. The V and J ends lost 5 bases and 7 bases, in that order; junction bases with no gene match: 9. The CDR3 loop is CASSAQGVIGEKLFF. Written as DNA, the CDR3 is TGTGCCAGCAGCGCACAGGGGGTTATAGGTGAAAAACTGTTTTTT.

The chain carries TRBV6-6 and TRBJ2-1; 9 bases line up with TRBD2. The germline gives CDR1 MNHNY, CDR2 SVGAGI (reference sequence). The trim removed 8 bases at V and 7 bases at J, leaving 6 bases unmatched. The CDR3 spans 13 residues. This CDR3 is CASLSGGLNEQFF. The CDR3 DNA reads as TGTGCCAGCCTTAGCGGGGGTTTGAATGAGCAGTTCTTC.

The chain uses TRBV27 and TRBJ1-2; D possibly corresponds to TRBD1 (6 bases). V was clipped by 6 bases and J by 5 bases, with 16 bases between them. The CDR3 is 14 amino acids. Germline lookup yields CDR1 MNHEY and CDR2 SMNVEV (reference sequence). The CDR3 nucleotides read TGTGCCAGCAGGCCCAGGGGCCCGTGGTATGGCTACACCTTC. Residues: CASRPRGPWYGYTF.

The V call is TRBV2, the J call TRBJ2-1; tentatively, D is TRBD2 (7 bases). Germline-derived CDR1 and CDR2 are SNHLY and FYNNEI. This CDR3 region has 13 residues. Deletions cut 2 bases from V and 8 bases from J, with 10 bases between. In DNA, the CDR3 is TGTGCCAGCAGTGAATCGGGGGGCGATGAGCAGTTCTTC. As protein: CASSESGGDEQFF.

The V gene is TRBV9, the J gene TRBJ2-1, with TRBD2 identical over 8 bases. Germline loops: CDR1 SGDLS, CDR2 YYNGEE. The junction had 3 bases not matched to a gene; V was cut back by 0 bases and J by 4 bases. The CDR3 contains 15 residues. For the CDR3, the DNA is TGTGCCAGCAGCGTAGGGTCTAGCGGGTACAATGAGCAGTTCTTC. Translation gives CASSVGSSGYNEQFF.

The chain combines TRBV30 with TRBJ1-1, with D possibly TRBD1 on 6 matching bases. V gave up 8 bases and J gave up 0 bases, with 7 bases separating them. Germline V gene data show CDR1 as GTSNPN and CDR2 as SVGIG (reference sequence). The CDR3 is 11 residues long. DNA for the CDR3: TGTGCCGGGGACATGAACACTGAAGCTTTCTTT. It specifies CAGDMNTEAFF.

The chain recombines TRBV7-2 with TRBJ2-7; 8 positions match TRBD2. Germline assignment: CDR1 SGHTA and CDR2 FQGNSA. This CDR3 is 14 amino acids long. Trimming at V came to 5 bases and at J to 5 bases, leaving 8 bases not matched to a gene. The DNA for the CDR3 is TGTGCCAGCAGCGGGGCAGCGGGGGCCAACGAGCAGTACTTC. It is translated as CASSGAAGANEQYF.

CDR3 amino acids: CASSLLGLAGGTYNEQFF. The CDR3 DNA is TGTGCCAGCAGTTTATTGGGACTAGCGGGAGGGACCTACAATGAGCAGTTCTTC. The J gene is TRBJ2-1, the V gene TRBV28, with TRBD2 matching over 16 bases. V trimming: 1 base; J trimming: 2 bases; junction bases outside the gene matches: 2. This CDR3 has 18 residues. Germline V gene lookup returns CDR1 MDHEN and CDR2 SYDVKM. The whole variable domain, filled in from reference TRBV28 and TRBJ2-1, reads DVKVTQSSRYLVKRTGEKVFLECVQDMDHENMFWYRQDPGLGLRLIYFSYDVKMKEKGDIPEGYSVSREKKERFSLILESASTNQTSMYLCASSLLGLAGGTYNEQFFGPGTRLTVL.

J is TRBJ1-2 and V is TRBV4-2; 9 nucleotides match TRBD1. The CDR3 extends over 15 amino acids. V shed 0 bases and J 7 bases; nucleotides not matched to a gene: 6. Per germline, CDR1 LGHNA and CDR2 YNFKEQ. The CDR3 here is CASSQEVGQGFGYTF. The DNA of the CDR3 is TGTGCCAGCAGCCAAGAAGTCGGACAGGGGTTTGGCTACACCTTC.

The chain links TRBV7-3 to TRBJ2-3, with 12 bases aligning to TRBD2. The V gene's germline CDR1 is SGHTA and CDR2 FQGTGA. J was trimmed by 2 bases and V by 5 bases; bases with no gene match: 5. CDR3 size: 16 residues. The CDR3 DNA follows: TGTGCCAGCAGCGCCAGACTAGCGGGAGACACAGATACGCAGTATTTT. Translating gives CASSARLAGDTDTQYF.

The rearrangement joins TRBV4-1 to TRBJ2-5; 9 bases fit TRBD1. Germline V gene lookup returns CDR1 MGHRA and CDR2 YSYEKL. The CDR3 is 15 residues long. The J segment lost 2 bases and the V segment lost 5 bases, leaving 6 bases of the junction unmatched. The chain's CDR3 is CASSKDRGIQETQYF. CDR3 DNA sequence: TGCGCCAGCAGCAAGGACAGGGGAATTCAAGAGACCCAGTACTTC.

The chain couples TRBV7-9 to TRBJ2-1, with 11 positions matching TRBD1. J lost 14 bases, V lost 5 bases, and 20 bases had no gene match. Germline loops: CDR1 SEHNR, CDR2 FQNEAQ (reference sequence). The CDR3 loop spans 17 amino acids. CDR3 amino acids: CASSPMLRTGGFRVEFF. DNA of the CDR3: TGTGCCAGCAGCCCTATGCTCCGGACAGGGGGCTTTAGGGTGGAGTTCTTC.

This sequence joins TRBV19 and TRBJ1-1; a weak D match, TRBD1 (5 bases). CDR3 size: 13 residues. V lost 5 bases and J lost 4, with 11 bases in between. The germline V gene encodes CDR1 LNHDA and CDR2 SQIVND (reference sequence). CDR3: CASSSQGSTEAFF. The CDR3, as DNA: TGTGCCAGTAGTTCGCAGGGATCCACTGAAGCTTTCTTT.

The chain joins TRBV19 to TRBJ2-1; 12 bases map to TRBD2. The germline gives CDR1 LNHDA, CDR2 SQIVND (reference sequence). The CDR3 is made up of 16 amino acids. The V and J ends lost 7 bases and 1 base, in that order; junction bases with no gene match: 5. CDR3 sequence reads: CASTGLAGKSYNEQFF. CDR3 bases: TGTGCCAGTACCGGACTAGCGGGAAAGTCCTACAATGAGCAGTTCTTC.

V usage is TRBV6-5 and J usage is TRBJ1-2; maybe TRBD1 (5 bases). The CDR3 has 14 residues. Trimming pared 0 bases from V and 6 bases from J, leaving 11 bases between. Germline lookup yields CDR1 MNHEY and CDR2 SVGAGI. CDR3 in DNA: TGTGCCAGCAGTTACTCAAGCGCAGGGCATGGCTACACCTTC. Protein: CASSYSSAGHGYTF.

This chain links TRBV7-2 with TRBJ2-1, with 14 bases identical to TRBD2. CDR3 length: 15 amino acids. Germline assignment: CDR1 SGHTA and CDR2 FQGNSA. V lost 5 bases and J lost 8; bases outside the gene matches: 5. The CDR3 sequence is CASSPGLAGVDEQFF. The CDR3 DNA is TGTGCCAGCAGCCCGGGACTAGCGGGAGTCGATGAGCAGTTCTTC.

The rearrangement uses TRBV5-1 and TRBJ2-5; D is possibly TRBD1 (6 bases). Trimming pared 3 bases from V and 3 bases from J, leaving 6 bases between. Germline V gene data show CDR1 as SGHRS and CDR2 as YFSETQ. The CDR3 has 12 amino acids. As DNA, the CDR3 is TGCGCCAGCAGCTGGACAGAAGAGACCCAGTACTTC. Translation: CASSWTEETQYF.

This clone appeared a single time. V usage is TRBV28 and J usage is TRBJ2-1; 12 bases agree with TRBD2. CDR3 length: 16 amino acids. The J segment lost 6 bases and the V segment lost 2 bases, leaving 5 bases of the junction unmatched. CDR1 MDHEN and CDR2 SYDVKM come from the germline V gene. As DNA, the CDR3 is TGTGCCAGCAGTTTAATAACTAGCGGGAGGACCAATGAGCAGTTCTTC. Protein product: CASSLITSGRTNEQFF.

The chain couples TRBV7-6 to TRBJ2-6; D may be TRBD2 (6 bases). The germline V gene has CDR1 SGHVS and CDR2 FNYEAQ. V was trimmed by 5 bases and J by 3 bases, leaving 14 bases between them. This CDR3 spans 16 amino acids. The CDR3 here is CASSRGTWNGANVLTF. The CDR3, as DNA: TGTGCCAGCAGCCGGGGGACTTGGAATGGGGCCAACGTCCTGACTTTC.

Comments on this clone: At one end the junction does not follow the germline gene, possibly because of a read error. The gene calls are TRBV7-7 and TRBJ2-3, with D unresolved. Germline loops: CDR1 SSHAT, CDR2 FNYEAQ (reference sequence). This CDR3 contains 15 residues. Here the CDR3 reads CASSPGDLVADTQYF. CDR3 sequence (DNA): TGTGCTAGCAGCCCCGGAGACCTCGTCGCAGATACGCAGTATTTT.

This chain links TRBV27 with TRBJ2-1; 8 nucleotides line up with TRBD2. The CDR3 covers 16 residues. Germline V gives CDR1 MNHEY, CDR2 SMNVEV (reference sequence). Unmatched junction bases numbered 13, after V lost 6 bases and J lost 6 bases. The CDR3 region has the DNA TGTGCCAGCAGCTTGGGCAGGGGCGGGAGGACCAATGAGCAGTTCTTC. This gives the protein CASSLGRGGRTNEQFF.

The chain carries TRBV7-2 and TRBJ1-3, with 7 nucleotides matching TRBD1. This CDR3 spans 14 amino acids. J lost 4 bases, V lost 2 bases, and 2 bases had no gene match. CDR1 is SGHTA and CDR2 is FQGNSA in the germline V gene. CDR3 region: CASSLQGGGNTIYF. CDR3 sequence (DNA): TGTGCCAGCAGCTTACAGGGGGGAGGAAACACCATATATTTT. The full variable domain, in which reference TRBV7-2 and TRBJ1-3 provide the parts outside the CDR3, is GAGVSQSPSNKVTEKGKDVELRCDPISGHTALYWYRQSLGQGLEFLIYFQGNSAPDKSGLPSDRFSAERTGGSVSTLTIQRTQQEDSAVYLCASSLQGGGNTIYFGEGSWLTVV.

This clone was observed a few times. The V gene is TRBV29-1, the J gene TRBJ1-4, with 7 positions matching TRBD1. Losses at the gene ends were 6 bases for V and 0 bases for J; bases not matched to a gene: 10. Looked up from germline, CDR1 is SQVTM and CDR2 is ANQGSEA. This CDR3 is 16 amino acids long. The CDR3 sequence: CSVSGTVASTNEKLFF. CDR3 coding DNA: TGCAGCGTCTCCGGGACAGTAGCCTCAACTAATGAAAAACTGTTTTTT. Full variable domain (remainder filled in from reference TRBV29-1 and TRBJ1-4): SAVISQKPSRDICQRGTSLTIQCQVDSQVTMMFWYRQQPGQSLTLIATANQGSEATYESGFVIDKFPISRPNLTFSTLTVSNMSPEDSSIYLCSVSGTVASTNEKLFFGSGTQLSVL.

The chain combines TRBV9 with TRBJ1-1, with D possibly being TRBD1 (5 bases). Between the trimmed V and J ends, which lost 0 bases and 0 bases, there was a span of 9 bases. CDR3 length: 15 residues. Germline loops: CDR1 SGDLS, CDR2 YYNGEE. The CDR3 coding sequence is TGTGCCAGCAGCGTAGGGGGGGATTTGAACACTGAAGCTTTCTTT. Protein: CASSVGGDLNTEAFF.

This clone has just one count. The V gene is TRBV6-6, the J gene TRBJ1-5, with TRBD1 matching 8 bases. Per the germline V gene, CDR1 is MNHNY and CDR2 is SVGAGI (reference sequence). V trimming: 5 bases; J trimming: 5 bases; junction bases outside the gene matches: 8. There are 15 residues in the CDR3. CDR3 nucleotide sequence: TGTGCCAGCAGTCTAGCAGGACAGGGACATCAGCCCCAGCATTTT. It encodes CASSLAGQGHQPQHF.

J is TRBJ2-7 and V is TRBV4-2, with 11 bases matching TRBD2. Germline V gene lookup returns CDR1 LGHNA and CDR2 YNFKEQ. V lost 2 bases to trimming and J lost 4 bases; unmatched junction nucleotides: 7. CDR3 length: 16 amino acids. In DNA form, the CDR3 reads TGTGCCAGCAGCCAAAGCCCCGGGACTAGCGGATACGAGCAGTACTTC. This sequence encodes CASSQSPGTSGYEQYF.

The CDR3 loop is CASSLSAGANTEAFF. The DNA for the CDR3 is TGTGCCAGCAGTTTAAGTGCAGGGGCCAACACTGAAGCTTTCTTT. The chain has TRBV27 and TRBJ1-1, with a weak D call TRBD1 (6 bases). Germline values: CDR1 MNHEY, CDR2 SMNVEV (reference sequence). This CDR3 has 15 residues. Trimming shortened V by 2 bases and J by 2 bases, and 12 bases separated the two germline ends.

The chain is built from TRBV27 and TRBJ2-5; 7 nucleotides match TRBD2. V dropped 4 bases and J dropped 5; count of bases not matched to a gene: 10. This CDR3 is 15 amino acids long. The germline CDR1 and CDR2 sequences are MNHEY and SMNVEV (reference sequence). DNA for the CDR3: TGTGCCAGCAGTTCCACACGCGGGAGAGTGGAGACCCAGTACTTC. The encoded protein is CASSSTRGRVETQYF.

V usage is TRBV28 and J usage is TRBJ1-5; possibly TRBD1 for D (5 bases). This CDR3 is 12 amino acids long. The germline V gene has CDR1 MDHEN and CDR2 SYDVKM. V shed 6 bases and J shed 8 bases, with 11 bases lying between them. As DNA, the CDR3 is TGTGCCAGCAGGGTAGGGGTTAAGCCCCAGCATTTT. It translates to CASRVGVKPQHF.